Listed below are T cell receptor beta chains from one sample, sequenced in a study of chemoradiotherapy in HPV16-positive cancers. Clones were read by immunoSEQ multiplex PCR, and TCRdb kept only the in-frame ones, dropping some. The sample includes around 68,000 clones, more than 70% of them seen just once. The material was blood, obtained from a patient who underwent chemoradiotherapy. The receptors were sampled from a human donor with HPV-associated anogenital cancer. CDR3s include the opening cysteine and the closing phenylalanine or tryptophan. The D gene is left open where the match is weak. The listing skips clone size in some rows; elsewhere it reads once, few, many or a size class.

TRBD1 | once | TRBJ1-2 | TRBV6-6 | CASSPAGGYGYTF | TGTGCCAGCAGCCCCGCAGGGGGCTATGGCTACACCTTC
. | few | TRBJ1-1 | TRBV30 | CAWSSGTEAFF | TGTGCCTGGAGTTCAGGAACTGAAGCTTTCTTT
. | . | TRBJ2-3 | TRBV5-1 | CASSPPTLGAQYF | TGCGCCAGCAGCCCGCCGACCCTGGGGGCGCAGTATTTT
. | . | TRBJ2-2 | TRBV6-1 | CASSRDGRNTGELFF | TGTGCCAGCAGCCGGGACGGGCGGAACACCGGGGAGCTGTTTTTT
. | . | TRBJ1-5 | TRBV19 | CASSSPGRNVQNQPQHF | TGTGCCAGTAGTTCCCCCGGGCGGAACGTCCAAAATCAGCCCCAGCATTTT
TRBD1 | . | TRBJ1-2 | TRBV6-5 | CASSSGQGHYGYTF | TGCGCCAGCAGTTCGGGACAGGGGCACTATGGCTACACCTTC
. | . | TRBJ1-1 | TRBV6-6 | CASSDVAYTEAFF | TGTGCCAGCAGTGATGTGGCATACACTGAAGCTTTCTTT
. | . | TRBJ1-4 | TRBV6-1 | CATLPYMDEKLFF | TGTGCCACCCTTCCTTACATGGATGAAAAACTGTTTTTT
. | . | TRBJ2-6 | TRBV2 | CASIHQDSGANVLTF | TGTGCCAGCATCCACCAGGACTCTGGGGCCAACGTCCTGACTTTC
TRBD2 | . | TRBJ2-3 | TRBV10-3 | CAISASGGSTDTQYF | TGTGCCATCAGTGCAAGCGGGGGGAGCACAGATACGCAGTATTTT
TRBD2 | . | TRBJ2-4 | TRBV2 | CASGLAGRKNIQYF | TGTGCCAGCGGACTAGCGGGACGGAAAAACATTCAGTACTTC
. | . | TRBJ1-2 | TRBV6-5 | CASSYRRTGGYTF | TGTGCCAGCAGTTACCGAAGGACTGGTGGCTACACCTTC
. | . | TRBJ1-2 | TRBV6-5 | CASSYYDRQNYGYTF | TGTGCCAGCAGTTACTACGACCGACAGAACTATGGCTACACCTTC
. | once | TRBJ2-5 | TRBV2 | CASHRDQETQYF | TGTGCCAGCCACAGGGACCAAGAGACCCAGTACTTC
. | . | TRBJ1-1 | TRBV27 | CASSFQGLNTEAFF | TGTGCCAGCAGTTTTCAGGGGCTGAACACTGAAGCTTTCTTT
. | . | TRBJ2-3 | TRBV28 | CASSRTAPLLAAGRTDTQYF | TGTGCCAGCAGTCGAACAGCACCCCTATTGGCTGCGGGAAGGACAGATACGCAGTATTTT
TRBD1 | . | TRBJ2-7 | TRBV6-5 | CASTRDRVSYEQYF | TGTGCCAGCACGCGGGACAGGGTATCCTACGAGCAGTACTTC
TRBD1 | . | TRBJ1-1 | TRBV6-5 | CASTPPGTGIAFF | TGTGCCAGCACCCCCCCCGGGACAGGGATAGCTTTCTTT
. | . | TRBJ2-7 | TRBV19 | CASSMQGTYEQYF | TGTGCCAGTAGTATGCAGGGGACCTACGAGCAGTACTTC
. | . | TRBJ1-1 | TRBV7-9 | CASSLEWTEAFF | TGTGCCAGCAGCTTAGAATGGACTGAAGCTTTCTTT
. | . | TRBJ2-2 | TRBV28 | CASSLPGLNTGELFF | TGTGCCAGCAGTCTTCCAGGATTAAACACCGGGGAGCTGTTTTTT
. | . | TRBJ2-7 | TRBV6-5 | CASRRWAQPGYEQYF | TGTGCCAGCAGGAGGTGGGCCCAACCGGGCTACGAGCAGTACTTC
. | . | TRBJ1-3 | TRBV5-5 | CASSLNVGISGNTIYF | TGTGCCAGCAGCTTAAATGTGGGGATCTCTGGAAACACCATATATTTT
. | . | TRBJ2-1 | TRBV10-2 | CASSEALVGQQFF | TGCGCCAGCAGTGAGGCCTTAGTTGGGCAGCAGTTCTTC
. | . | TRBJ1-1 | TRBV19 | CASSIQADTEAFF | TGTGCCAGTAGTATACAAGCGGACACTGAAGCTTTCTTT
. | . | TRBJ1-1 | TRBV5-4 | CASSPRGPSGTEAFF | TGTGCCAGCAGCCCCCGCGGACCAAGCGGTACTGAAGCTTTCTTT
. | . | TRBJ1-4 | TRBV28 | CASSSTGTPTNEKLFF | TGTGCCAGCAGTTCTACCGGGACACCAACTAATGAAAAACTGTTTTTT
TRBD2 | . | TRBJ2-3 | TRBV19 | CASSPQTSGRADTQYF | TGTGCCAGTAGTCCACAGACTAGCGGGAGAGCAGATACGCAGTATTTT
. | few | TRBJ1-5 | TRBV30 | CAWSGGPNQPQHF | TGTGCCTGGAGTGGAGGACCCAATCAGCCCCAGCATTTT
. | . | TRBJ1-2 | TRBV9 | CASSVEAFSDYGYTF | TGTGCCAGCAGCGTAGAGGCATTCTCGGACTATGGCTACACCTTC
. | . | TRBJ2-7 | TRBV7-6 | CASSFGDSFYEQYF | TGTGCCAGCAGCTTCGGGGACTCCTTCTACGAGCAGTACTTC
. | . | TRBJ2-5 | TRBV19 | CASSVQGGETQYF | TGTGCCAGTAGTGTCCAGGGGGGGGAGACCCAGTACTTC
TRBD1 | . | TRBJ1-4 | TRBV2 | CASSETGINEKLFF | TGTGCCAGCAGTGAGACAGGGATTAATGAAAAACTGTTTTTT
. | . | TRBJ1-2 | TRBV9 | CASSVEEEGYTF | TGTGCCAGCAGCGTAGAGGAGGAGGGCTACACCTTC
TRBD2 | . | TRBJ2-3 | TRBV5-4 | CASSLARGGPGTDTQYF | TGTGCCAGCAGCTTGGCTCGGGGGGGGCCAGGCACAGATACGCAGTATTTT
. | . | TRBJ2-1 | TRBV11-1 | CASSPREIRHNEQFF | TGTGCCAGCAGCCCAAGGGAAATACGGCACAATGAGCAGTTCTTC
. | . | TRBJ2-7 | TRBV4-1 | CASSQGPSGGRLEQYF | TGCGCCAGCAGCCAAGGGCCGTCCGGGGGGCGATTGGAGCAGTACTTC
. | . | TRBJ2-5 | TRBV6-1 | CASSDQGGGETQYF | TGTGCCAGCAGTGATCAGGGGGGGGGAGAGACCCAGTACTTC
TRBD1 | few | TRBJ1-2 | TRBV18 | CASSPGQGASYGYTF | TGTGCCAGCTCACCGGGACAGGGGGCGAGCTATGGCTACACCTTC
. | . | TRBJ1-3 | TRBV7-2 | CASSPQAWTAGNTIYF | TGTGCCAGCAGCCCCCAAGCGTGGACTGCTGGAAACACCATATATTTT
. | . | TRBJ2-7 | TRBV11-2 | CASSLERGHSYEQYF | TGTGCCAGCAGCTTAGAGCGGGGCCACTCCTACGAGCAGTACTTC
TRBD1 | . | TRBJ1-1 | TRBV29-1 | CSVGTGNTEAFF | TGCAGCGTGGGGACAGGGAACACTGAAGCTTTCTTT
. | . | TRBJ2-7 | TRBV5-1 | CASSLFGSTYEQYF | TGCGCCAGCAGCTTGTTCGGGAGTACCTACGAGCAGTACTTC
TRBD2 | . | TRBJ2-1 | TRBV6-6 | CASSREGGTLVGQFF | TGTGCCAGCAGTCGGGAGGGCGGTACGCTCGTAGGGCAGTTCTTC
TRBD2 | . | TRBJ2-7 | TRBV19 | CASSGPGLDSYEQYF | TGTGCCAGTAGTGGCCCGGGACTAGACTCCTACGAGCAGTACTTC
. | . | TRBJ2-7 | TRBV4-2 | CASSQGGASSYEQYF | TGTGCCAGCAGCCAAGGAGGGGCTAGTAGTTACGAGCAGTACTTC
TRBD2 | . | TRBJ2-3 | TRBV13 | CASSPLPGLEEDTQYF | TGTGCCAGCTCCCCCCTACCGGGACTAGAGGAAGATACGCAGTATTTT
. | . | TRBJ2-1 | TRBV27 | CASQPLAKSYNEQFF | TGTGCCAGCCAACCTCTAGCGAAATCCTACAATGAGCAGTTCTTC
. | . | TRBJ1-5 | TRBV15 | CATSRPGSRQPQHF | TGTGCCACCAGCAGACCGGGGTCAAGACAGCCCCAGCATTTT
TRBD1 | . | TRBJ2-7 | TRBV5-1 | CASSSGGATDEQYF | TGCGCCAGCAGCTCAGGGGGCGCGACGGACGAGCAGTACTTC
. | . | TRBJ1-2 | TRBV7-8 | CASSSPGLGGYTF | TGTGCCAGCAGCTCCCCAGGATTAGGTGGCTACACCTTC
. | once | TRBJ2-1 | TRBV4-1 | CASSLSRGANEQFF | TGCGCCAGCAGCCTGAGTCGGGGGGCGAATGAGCAGTTCTTC
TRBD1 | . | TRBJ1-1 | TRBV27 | CASSRTGNTEAFF | TGTGCCAGCAGCCGGACAGGGAACACTGAAGCTTTCTTT
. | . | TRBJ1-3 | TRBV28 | CASSKTGLGNTIYF | TGTGCCAGCAGTAAAACAGGGTTGGGAAACACCATATATTTT
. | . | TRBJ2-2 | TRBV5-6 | CASSSGTGELFF | TGTGCCAGCAGCTCGGGCACCGGGGAGCTGTTTTTT
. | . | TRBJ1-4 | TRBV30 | CAWSWDEKLFF | TGTGCCTGGAGTTGGGATGAAAAACTGTTTTTT
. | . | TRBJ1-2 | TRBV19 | CASSPVGDYGYTF | TGTGCCAGTAGTCCCGTAGGGGACTATGGCTACACCTTC
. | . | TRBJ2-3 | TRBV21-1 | CASSKNWDYSVDTQYF | TGTGCCAGCAGCAAAAATTGGGACTATTCTGTAGATACGCAGTATTTT
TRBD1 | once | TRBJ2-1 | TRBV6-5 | CASRDVGQGNNEQFF | TGTGCCAGCAGGGACGTGGGACAGGGGAACAATGAGCAGTTCTTC